This T cell receptor beta chain was recovered during a study of multiple sclerosis patients with progressive multifocal leukoencephalopathy. This CDR3 has 15 amino acids. The germline V gene has CDR1 MNHNS and CDR2 SASEGT. V trimming: 2 bases; J trimming: 6 bases; junction bases outside the gene matches: 3. Turning to this clone: Its antigen remains unidentified.

The table came from immunoSEQ multiplex PCR; TCRdb's copy has only in-frame clones and leaves some out. This table holds roughly 28,000 clones, 75% to 90% found once. Documented time point: time of PML onset. Study-level findings and limits: It is unclear whether the findings reflect JC virus infection or general immunocompromise.

This sequence originates from a woman aged 25-40 years with progressive multifocal leukoencephalopathy. The specimen was PBMCs, collected from a patient treated with natalizumab. The chain is built from TRBV6-1 and TRBJ2-1, with 11 bases matching TRBD2. The CDR3 reads CASSERLAGSNEQFF. As DNA, the CDR3 is TGTGCCAGCAGTGAACGACTAGCGGGGAGCAATGAGCAGTTCTTC.